These T cell receptor beta chains were read from a single sample in a study of blood T cells in healthy people across ages. Using its own MiXCR run on the 5' RACE reads, TCRdb lists one record per CDR3 protein. The sample gives a few hundred thousand distinct CDR3 sequences, 27% of which show up once; around 20% is in the top ten. The sequencing input was blood. The receptors here all came from a woman between 65 and 79 years old in good health. Each CDR3 is given with its conserved first and last residue. The D gene is left open where the match is weak. Clone size, where shown, is once, few, many, or a class for clones that have expanded.

-	TRBV4-2	TRBD1	TRBJ1-4	TGTGCCAGCAGCCAACTGGGCGGGACAGGGTGGTTTTTT	CASSQLGGTGWFF
-	TRBV2	TRBD2	TRBJ2-3	TGTGCCAGCAGTGATTGGGGAGGGAGCACAGATACGCAGTATTTT	CASSDWGGSTDTQYF
-	TRBV6-2/TRBV6-3	-	TRBJ2-1	TGTGCCAGCACTTTAACAGAGTACAATGAGCAGTTCTTC	CASTLTEYNEQFF
few	TRBV3-1	TRBD1	TRBJ1-2	TGTGCCAGCAGCCAATCGAGGACAGGAAATTATCGGGATGGCTACACCTTC	CASSQSRTGNYRDGYTF
few	TRBV30	-	TRBJ1-3	TGTGCCTGGGGGCTCCCGGGAAACACCATATATTTT	CAWGLPGNTIYF
-	TRBV5-8	-	TRBJ2-1	TGTGCCAGCAGCTTACAGGGAGGGGAATACAATGAGCAGTTCTTC	CASSLQGGEYNEQFF
-	TRBV5-1	-	TRBJ1-2	TGCGCCAGCAGCTTGGGACAGGCCAAATTCTATGGCTACACCTTC	CASSLGQAKFYGYTF
-	TRBV11-2	TRBD1	TRBJ2-7	TGTGCCAGCAGCTACGACACCGGGACAGGGATCTCGGCCTACGAGCAGTACTTC	CASSYDTGTGISAYEQYF
few	TRBV20-1	-	TRBJ2-5	TGCAGTGCGAGGGACCCCAACCAAGAGACCCAGTACTTC	CSARDPNQETQYF
few	TRBV18	-	TRBJ1-3	TGTGCCAGCTCACCATCCCCCCTGGTTACTGGAAACACCATATATTTT	CASSPSPLVTGNTIYF
few	TRBV7-2	-	TRBJ2-4	TGTGCCAGCAGCTTAGGGGACCTAAACATTCAGTACTTC	CASSLGDLNIQYF
few	TRBV5-6	-	TRBJ2-1	TGTGCCAGCAGCTTGCGACGGGACTCATCCCTCGATGAGCAGTTCTTC	CASSLRRDSSLDEQFF
-	TRBV7-2	-	TRBJ1-1	TGTGCCAGCACCTTTGGACGGTCGAACACTGAAGCTTTCTTT	CASTFGRSNTEAFF
-	TRBV20-1	TRBD2	TRBJ2-1	TGCAGTGCTAGAGCATCGGGGGGGTCGGGGAATGAGCAGTTCTTC	CSARASGGSGNEQFF
-	TRBV5-1	TRBD1	TRBJ1-6	TGCGCCAGCAGCTTGGCCGGGACAGGATATTCACCCCTCCACTTT	CASSLAGTGYSPLHF
few	TRBV28	-	TRBJ2-5	TGTGCCAGCAGGTTCCAGGGGTCTGAGACCCAGTACTTC	CASRFQGSETQYF
few	TRBV20-1	TRBD1	TRBJ1-1	TGCAGTGCCCGGACAGGGACGAACACTGAAGCTTTCTTT	CSARTGTNTEAFF
-	TRBV29-1	-	TRBJ2-4	TGCAGCGTTGATTGGGGGAAGGACATTCAGTACTTC	CSVDWGKDIQYF
few	TRBV20-1	TRBD2	TRBJ2-5	TGCAGTGCTAGTGGGACTAGCGGGGGGCCCCAAGAGACCCAGTGCTTC	CSASGTSGGPQETQCF
-	TRBV5-5	-	TRBJ1-3	TGTGCCAGCAGCTTTGAGGCGAGGAGCTCTGGAAACACCATATATTTT	CASSFEARSSGNTIYF
few	TRBV29-1	-	TRBJ2-7	TGCAGCGTTGTGGAACCCCCTGTAAGGCAGTACTTC	CSVVEPPVRQYF
-	TRBV7-2	-	TRBJ2-4	TGTGCCAGCAGCTTAACAGGGACCGAAAACATTCAGTACTTC	CASSLTGTENIQYF
-	TRBV6-5	-	TRBJ2-1	TGTGCCAGCAGTTACTCCGGCAGTTATGGGGATGAGCAGTTCTTC	CASSYSGSYGDEQFF
-	TRBV7-9	TRBD1	TRBJ1-2	TGTGCCAGCAACGGACAGGGGCTCTCCTCCTTAGGCTACACCTTC	CASNGQGLSSLGYTF
few	TRBV7-9	TRBD1	TRBJ2-7	TGTGCCAGCAGCACACCGGACAGGGTTTCCTACGAGCAGTGCTTC	CASSTPDRVSYEQCF
few	TRBV10-3	-	TRBJ1-2	TGTGCCATCAGTGCTCCAGAGCCTACCTATGGCTACACCTTC	CAISAPEPTYGYTF
few	TRBV5-1	-	TRBJ2-2	TGCGCCACCAGGGACTTGTACACCGGGGAGCTGTTTTTT	CATRDLYTGELFF
-	TRBV18	-	TRBJ1-6	TGTGCCAGCTCACCACAGGGGCAGCGTTCACCCCTCCACTTT	CASSPQGQRSPLHF
few	TRBV7-2	-	TRBJ2-2	TGTGCCAGCAGCTCCCAAGTCTCGGGGGAGCTGTTTTTT	CASSSQVSGELFF
few	TRBV10-3	-	TRBJ1-2	TGTGCCATCACGGACTCCTATGGCTACACCTTC	CAITDSYGYTF
few	TRBV11-3	-	TRBJ1-4	TGTGCCAGCAGCTCTAGTGTGGAAGGGTGGCTGTTTTTT	CASSSSVEGWLFF
-	TRBV5-5	TRBD1	TRBJ2-3	TGTGCCAGCAGCTTTGACAGGGTACTAGATACGCAGTATTTT	CASSFDRVLDTQYF
-	TRBV29-1	TRBD1	TRBJ1-1	TGCAGCGCGGAACAGGGGCAGAACACTGAAGCTTTCTTT	CSAEQGQNTEAFF